Listed below are T cell receptor beta chains from one sample, sequenced in a study of T cell repertoires in cytomegalovirus infection. Their cognate antigens are unknown. TCRdb passed the reads through MiXCR, listing each CDR3 protein once. The sample has 800,000 to 950,000 distinct CDR3 sequences; 30% to 35% are singletons. Sequenced material: cultured CD8+ T cells from PBMCs, taken from culture after CMV antigen stimulation. The receptors shown here come from a human donor in good health (CMV status not recorded). Some clones in this sample may be carry-over from other donors' samples. The CDR3 runs from the conserved cysteine through the conserved F or W. D genes are given only for firm matches. Clone sizes are given selectively: once, few, many, or a class where the clone is expanded.

>TRBD2|once|TRBV18|TRBJ2-2
TGTGCCAGCTCGTCGACCGGGACTAGCGGGGGGGAAGACACCGGGGAGCTGTTTTTT
CASSSTGTSGGEDTGELFF
>.|.|TRBV6-5|TRBJ1-1
TGTGCCAGCAGTTACGGAGGACAGTCAGAAGCTTTCTTT
CASSYGGQSEAFF
>.|.|TRBV7-2|TRBJ2-5
TGTGCCAGCAGCCCCAGTTGGGGGCTCGGGGAGACCCAGTACTTC
CASSPSWGLGETQYF
>TRBD1|many|TRBV7-6|TRBJ1-5
TGTGCCAGCAGCTTAGGGACAGGGGGCGCGGGTCAGCCCCAGCATTTT
CASSLGTGGAGQPQHF
>.|few|TRBV12-3/TRBV12-4|TRBJ2-1
TGTGCCAGCAGTTTAGCGACGGGGACTCGGTATGAGCAGTTCTTC
CASSLATGTRYEQFF
>.|many|TRBV6-1|TRBJ1-5
TGTGCCAGCAGTGAAGCGCTTCTCTCAGGGTTCAATCAGCCCCAGCATTTT
CASSEALLSGFNQPQHF
>.|many|TRBV7-9|TRBJ2-3
TGTGCCAGCAGCCCGAGGTCGGGCGGGGACACAGATACGCAGTATTTT
CASSPRSGGDTDTQYF
>.|many|TRBV12-3/TRBV12-4|TRBJ1-1
TGTGCCAGCAGTATTTGGCCTTACCTTGAAGCTTTCTTT
CASSIWPYLEAFF
>.|.|TRBV5-5|TRBJ2-5
TGTGCCAGCAGCCCCGTGTGGGCCGCCGCACTCCAAGAGACCCAGTACTTC
CASSPVWAAALQETQYF
>.|many|TRBV7-8|TRBJ2-1
TGTGCCAGCAGCTTAAGTAGACGGAGATCCTACAATGAGCAGTTCTTC
CASSLSRRRSYNEQFF
>TRBD1|few|TRBV27|TRBJ2-6
TGTGCCACCGGACAGGGGAGCTCTGGGGCCAACGTCCTGACTTTC
CATGQGSSGANVLTF
>.|few|TRBV7-9|TRBJ2-6
TGTGCCAGCAGCTGGTCGGACCGCCCATCAAGGGCCAACGTCCTGACTTTC
CASSWSDRPSRANVLTF
>TRBD1|.|TRBV7-2|TRBJ1-1
TGTGCCAGCAGGACAGGGACGGTTGAAGCTTTCTTT
CASRTGTVEAFF
>TRBD1|few|TRBV19|TRBJ2-7
TGTGCCAGTAGTATCGGGGGACAGGGATCAGCCGAGCAGTACTTC
CASSIGGQGSAEQYF
>TRBD1|few|TRBV6-1|TRBJ2-7
TGTGCCATTTTTAAGACAGGGCCCTACGAGCAGTACTTC
CAIFKTGPYEQYF
>.|.|TRBV5-5|TRBJ2-1
TGTGCCAGCAGCTCCAGATTAGATGAGCAGTTCTTC
CASSSRLDEQFF
>.|.|TRBV14|TRBJ1-6
TGTGCCAGCAGCCAACCATATTTCAGCTCCTATAATTCACCCCTCCACTTT
CASSQPYFSSYNSPLHF
>.|few|TRBV18|TRBJ2-7
TGTGCCAGCTCACCACCTCAGGAACTTTACTACGAGCAGTACTTC
CASSPPQELYYEQYF
>.|.|TRBV5-3|TRBJ1-1
TGTGCCAACTGGGAGGGGAGTGAAGCTTTCTTT
CANWEGSEAFF
>.|many|TRBV12-3/TRBV12-4|TRBJ2-1
TGTGCCAGCAGTTCCCCGGGGACGGCAGCCCCCTACAATGAGCAGTTCTTC
CASSSPGTAAPYNEQFF
>TRBD2|few|TRBV7-6|TRBJ2-2
TGTGCCAGCAGCTTTGGTGACAGTGGGTGGACTAGCGCAACCGGGGAGCTGTTTTTT
CASSFGDSGWTSATGELFF
>.|.|TRBV2|TRBJ2-3
TGTGCCAGCCCCTCTTTAGGGGGGAACACAGATACGCAGTATTTT
CASPSLGGNTDTQYF
>TRBD2|few|TRBV6-1|TRBJ2-5
TGTGCCAGCAGTAGACGGACTAGCGGGGTAAACCAAGAGACCCAGTACTTC
CASSRRTSGVNQETQYF
>TRBD1|few|TRBV7-9|TRBJ2-1
TGTGCCAGCAGGACCTTGGACAGGCCGTACAATGAGCAGTTCTTC
CASRTLDRPYNEQFF
>TRBD1|few|TRBV20-1|TRBJ1-6
TGCAGTGCCCCTCGACAGGGAGCCTATTTGAGGGATTCACCCCTCCACTTT
CSAPRQGAYLRDSPLHF
>.|.|TRBV11-2|TRBJ1-1
TGTGCCAGCAGCTTCGACAGGTTTGCCGAAGCTTTCTTT
CASSFDRFAEAFF
>TRBD1|many|TRBV7-2|TRBJ2-2
TGTGCCAGCAGCTTACCGGGACAGGTCAACGGGGGGGAGCTGTTTTTT
CASSLPGQVNGGELFF
>.|.|TRBV2|TRBJ2-1
TGTGCCAGCAGATTAGGGGAAAATGAGCAGTTCTTC
CASRLGENEQFF
>TRBD1|few|TRBV29-1|TRBJ1-2
TGCAGCGCCCCTGAACAGGGGTTAGATGGCTACACCTTC
CSAPEQGLDGYTF
>.|few|TRBV4-3|TRBJ1-1
TGCGCCAGCAGCCAAGATTCGGGGATAAGGACTGAAGCTTTCTTT
CASSQDSGIRTEAFF
>.|.|TRBV29-1|TRBJ2-1
TGCAGCGTTGGGGGGGCGAGCTCCTACAATGAGCAGTTCTTC
CSVGGASSYNEQFF
>.|.|TRBV12-3/TRBV12-4|TRBJ1-1
TGTGCCAGCAGGAACAGTGGTGGAGACACTGAAGCTTTCTTT
CASRNSGGDTEAFF
>.|.|TRBV10-2|TRBJ2-5
TGCGCCAGCAGTGAGAACAGCCAAGAGACCCAGTACTTC
CASSENSQETQYF
>TRBD2|.|TRBV5-4|TRBJ2-3
TGTGCCAGCAGCTTGTCGGCAGCGGGGGCCAGCACAGATACGCAGTATTTT
CASSLSAAGASTDTQYF
>TRBD2|.|TRBV7-9|TRBJ2-1
TGTGCCAGCCATGAAGCGGGGGACAATGAGCAGTTCTTC
CASHEAGDNEQFF
>.|.|TRBV12-3/TRBV12-4|TRBJ1-1
TGTGCCAGCAGTTTTACGACGGTAGAAGCTTTCTTT
CASSFTTVEAFF
>.|.|TRBV27|TRBJ2-6
TGTGCCAGCAAACCCGCAGGTCCCGATTCTGGGGCCAACGTCCTGACTTTC
CASKPAGPDSGANVLTF
>TRBD1|.|TRBV28|TRBJ2-2
TGTGCCAGCACCTCAACGGGACAGGTGAACACCGGGGAGCTGTTTTTT
CASTSTGQVNTGELFF
>.|.|TRBV4-1|TRBJ1-1
TGCGCCAGCAGCCATGGAGAACACCCAAACACTGAAGCTTTCTTT
CASSHGEHPNTEAFF
>.|.|TRBV15|TRBJ1-1
TGTGCCACCAGCAGAGATCGGCAGGGGCGCTGGACTGAAGCTTTCTTT
CATSRDRQGRWTEAFF
>.|.|TRBV10-2|TRBJ2-1
TGCGCCAGCAGCCTCCTGATAAGCAATGAGCAGTTCTTC
CASSLLISNEQFF